This T cell receptor (beta chain) was sequenced in a study of blood T cells in healthy people across ages. As for the study in general: About one barcoded beta molecule per two T cells came from capture by template switching. Study findings and constraints: Donor CMV infection status was unknown, possibly confounding age-related changes in expanded clonotypes. Since the PBMCs were unsorted, naive and antigen-experienced cells could not be conclusively compared.

The germline CDR1 and CDR2 sequences are SEHNR and FQNEAQ (reference sequence). CDR3 length: 17 residues. Worth noting for this clonotype: Its target is not known.

The extraction recovered at least 5 micrograms of total RNA per sample. PCR was performed a second time for roughly 7 to 11 cycles using a sample-barcoded 5' primer and a J-beta primer mix. TCRdb re-analysed the 5' RACE reads in MiXCR, keeping a single row per CDR3 protein. The profile covers fewer than 1 million distinct CDR3 sequences, with around 42% appearing a single time and around 21% taken by the ten largest. The sequenced sample consisted of blood. The sequence came from a man aged 60-69 years in good health. The chain recombines TRBV7-9 with TRBJ2-1; D is unresolved. The tail of the sequence fits TRBJ2-7 better, so the J call may be wrong. The CDR3 loop is CASSPIVRRRLYNEQYF. In DNA form, the CDR3 reads TGTGCCAGCAGCCCCATTGTTCGGCGACGACTCTACAATGAGCAGTACTTC.